The 22 T cell receptor beta chains below come from one sample, sequenced in a study of beta chain features in type 1 diabetes. TCRB transcripts that were expressed got sequenced, as all of the isolated RNA had been reverse transcribed. Only in-frame clones appear in the TCRdb table, and some are missing; sequencing was by immunoSEQ multiplex PCR. The table lists roughly 400,000 clones, approximately 16% of them singletons. The sample comprised naive CD4+ T cells from blood. Receptors originate from a woman aged 18 to 35 in good health.

V is TRBV30 and J is TRBJ1-1; D might be TRBD1 (5 bases). Trimming took off 4 bases at V and 3 bases at J, with 15 bases between the two ends. The CDR3 covers 14 residues. The germline V gene has CDR1 GTSNPN and CDR2 SVGIG (reference sequence). The CDR3 nucleotides are TGTGCCTGGACCCTCCTCGGAGGGGACACTGAAGCTTTCTTT. Amino acid sequence: CAWTLLGGDTEAFF.

This clone was counted only a few times. The chain has TRBV14 and TRBJ2-6; D remains ambiguous. With 4 bases removed from V and 1 base from J, the gap between germline ends came to 8 bases. Germline V gene sequence: CDR1 SGHDN, CDR2 FVKESK. This CDR3 has 15 amino acids. The CDR3 here is CASSLMRSGANVLTF. The CDR3 nucleotides are TGTGCCAGCAGCCTCATGAGGTCTGGGGCCAACGTCCTGACTTTC.

The chain recombines TRBV7-9 with TRBJ2-7; 8 nucleotides match TRBD2. The CDR3 loop spans 15 amino acids. J lost 3 bases, V lost 4 bases, and 8 bases had no gene match. Per germline, CDR1 SEHNR and CDR2 FQNEAQ (reference sequence). The CDR3 region is CASSSPAGVVYEQYF. The CDR3 nucleotides are TGTGCCAGCAGCTCCCCAGCGGGAGTAGTCTACGAGCAGTACTTC. The full variable domain, in which reference TRBV7-9 and TRBJ2-7 provide the parts outside the CDR3, is DTGVSQNPRHKITKRGQNVTFRCDPISEHNRLYWYRQTLGQGPEFLTYFQNEAQLEKSRLLSDRFSAERPKGSFSTLEIQRTEQGDSAMYLCASSSPAGVVYEQYFGPGTRLTVT.

This clone was observed a few times. CDR3 protein: CASSPPVGSEQYF. The CDR3, as DNA: TGTGCCAGCTCACCACCGGTCGGGAGCGAGCAGTACTTC. This rearrangement joins TRBV18 to TRBJ2-7; D is perhaps TRBD2 (6 bases). The CDR3 sequence is 13 residues long. Trimming took 0 bases from V and 6 from J, leaving 9 bases between them. CDR1 is KGHSH and CDR2 is LQKENI in the germline V gene.

CDR3 region: CASSISGRAKNIQYF. CDR3 nucleotides: TGTGCCAGTAGTATAAGCGGGAGAGCCAAAAACATTCAGTACTTC. The rearrangement uses TRBV19 and TRBJ2-4; 8 positions agree with TRBD2. The CDR3 is 15 residues long. V dropped 2 bases and J dropped 0; count of bases not matched to a gene: 0. Germline V gene data show CDR1 as LNHDA and CDR2 as SQIVND (reference sequence).

This clone has more than one count but fewer than ten. The V and J genes are TRBV10-3 and TRBJ2-3, with 10 bases matching TRBD2. CDR1 and CDR2 (germline): ENHRY, SYGVKD. This CDR3 has 15 amino acids. The junction had 7 bases not matched to a gene; V was cut back by 6 bases and J by 4 bases. CDR3 bases: TGTGCCATCAGATCCCTAGCGGGAGTGGCAGATACGCAGTATTTT. This sequence encodes CAIRSLAGVADTQYF.

V usage is TRBV29-1 and J usage is TRBJ1-2, with D possibly matching TRBD1 (5 bases). CDR1 is SQVTM, CDR2 ANQGSEA, per germline. The CDR3 loop spans 13 amino acids. Trimming cost V 4 bases and J 1 base, with 10 bases left between them. CDR3: CSVAVRDNYGYTF. The CDR3 DNA follows: TGCAGCGTTGCCGTCAGGGATAACTATGGCTACACCTTC. Drawing the rest from reference TRBV29-1 and TRBJ1-2, the complete variable domain is SAVISQKPSRDICQRGTSLTIQCQVDSQVTMMFWYRQQPGQSLTLIATANQGSEATYESGFVIDKFPISRPNLTFSTLTVSNMSPEDSSIYLCSVAVRDNYGYTFGSGTRLTVV.

This clone was counted a few times. The CDR3 here is CASSNSTGGYTF. In DNA, the CDR3 is TGTGCCAGCAGCAACTCCACAGGTGGCTACACCTTC. The V and J genes are TRBV5-4 and TRBJ1-2, with D possibly TRBD1 on 5 matching bases. Germline CDR1 and CDR2: SGHNT and YYREEE (reference sequence). Deletions cut 4 bases from V and 7 bases from J, with 11 bases between. The CDR3 extends over 12 amino acids.

This clone turned up a few times. The V gene is TRBV15, the J gene TRBJ2-1, with TRBD2 identical over 9 bases. CDR3 length: 17 residues. Germline V CDR1 and CDR2: LNHNV, YYDKDF (reference sequence). Losses at the gene ends were 1 base for V and 0 bases for J; bases not matched to a gene: 4. This CDR3 reads CATSRGSGRISYNEQFF. DNA for the CDR3: TGTGCCACCAGCAGAGGAAGCGGGAGGATCTCCTACAATGAGCAGTTCTTC.

This clone showed up just a few times. The chain couples TRBV6-5 to TRBJ2-7; 7 nucleotides agree with TRBD2. The germline CDR1 and CDR2 sequences are MNHEY and SVGAGI. The CDR3 spans 14 residues. The V gene end was trimmed by 2 bases and the J gene end by 7 bases; junction bases not matched to a gene: 8. CDR3 loop: CASSYHRLGGEQYF. The CDR3 nucleotides read TGTGCCAGCAGTTACCACCGCCTGGGGGGGGAGCAGTACTTC.

This clone was observed a few times. This chain joins TRBV19 and TRBJ2-6, with 7 bases lining up with TRBD1. The germline CDR1 and CDR2 sequences are LNHDA and SQIVND (reference sequence). Germline trimming cut 7 bases from V and 0 bases from J; bases unmatched to any gene: 9. The CDR3 has 17 residues. The CDR3 nucleotides read TGTGCCAGTAACCGCCGAGGGGGCCTCTCTGGGGCCAACGTCCTGACTTTC. Its translation: CASNRRGGLSGANVLTF.

The chain is built from TRBV6-6 and TRBJ1-1, with 10 bases fitting TRBD1. After removal of 2 bases from V and 6 bases from J, the junction contained 6 bases not matched to a gene. Germline V gene data show CDR1 as MNHNY and CDR2 as SVGAGI (reference sequence). This CDR3 is built from 15 residues. The CDR3 region is CASSYPDRGKSEAFF. In DNA, the CDR3 is TGTGCCAGCAGTTACCCGGACAGGGGGAAATCTGAAGCTTTCTTT.

The chain uses TRBV5-4 and TRBJ2-7; D gene ambiguous. The germline CDR1 and CDR2 sequences are SGHNT and YYREEE (reference sequence). V was clipped by 0 bases and J by 0 bases, with 7 bases between them. This CDR3 comprises 14 residues. CDR3 nucleotide sequence: TGTGCCAGCAGCTTGGCCTCGAGCTCCTACGAGCAGTACTTC. Translation gives CASSLASSSYEQYF.

The V gene is TRBV5-4, the J gene TRBJ2-5; 14 nucleotides agree with TRBD2. The CDR3 sequence is 17 residues long. Trimming took 0 bases from V and 5 from J; bases not matched to a gene: 6. Per germline, CDR1 SGHNT and CDR2 YYREEE (reference sequence). The CDR3 nucleotides read TGTGCCAGCAGCTTGGACCCGGGACTAGCGGGAGATGAGACCCAGTACTTC. Its translation: CASSLDPGLAGDETQYF.

This clone was detected only a few times. The V call is TRBV7-9, the J call TRBJ2-1, with 7 bases lining up with TRBD1. This CDR3 has 13 residues. The germline gives CDR1 SEHNR, CDR2 FQNEAQ (reference sequence). Germline trimming cut 5 bases from V and 7 bases from J; bases unmatched to any gene: 5. Written as DNA, the CDR3 is TGTGCCAGCAGCCGAAGCAGGGGGAATGAGCAGTTCTTC. As protein: CASSRSRGNEQFF.

This clone has only a few counts. V and J are TRBV25-1 and TRBJ2-2; a possible D gene is TRBD1 (5 bases). Germline V gene sequence: CDR1 MGHDK, CDR2 SYGVNS. V lost 4 bases to trimming and J lost 2 bases, with 8 bases between them. CDR3 length equals 14 residues. The CDR3 bases are TGTGCCAGCAGTGTAGGACAAAACACCGGGGAGCTGTTTTTT. Encoded protein: CASSVGQNTGELFF.

The chain has TRBV6-1 and TRBJ1-2, with D unresolved. CDR3 length equals 14 residues. The V gene's germline CDR1 is MNHNS and CDR2 SASEGT. The V end lost 6 bases, the J end lost 1 base, and 12 bases lay between the germline ends. The CDR3 loop is CASSLGRGNYGYTF. CDR3 DNA sequence: TGTGCCAGCAGCCTAGGGCGGGGTAACTATGGCTACACCTTC.

This clone was seen a handful of times. The CDR3 here is CASSLGPGLTREQYF. The CDR3 DNA reads as TGCGCCAGCAGCTTGGGGCCGGGTTTGACGCGGGAGCAGTACTTC. The chain has TRBV5-1 and TRBJ2-7; D uncertain. The CDR3 contains 15 residues. Germline loops: CDR1 SGHRS, CDR2 YFSETQ. V was pared by 0 bases and J by 7 bases, with 17 bases between.

This chain joins TRBV5-1 and TRBJ1-5; TRBD1 matches at 9 bases. The J segment lost 7 bases and the V segment lost 4 bases, leaving 6 bases of the junction unmatched. There are 14 residues in the CDR3. Per the germline V gene, CDR1 is SGHRS and CDR2 is YFSETQ. This chain's CDR3 is CASSTGQGAQPQHF. CDR3 sequence (DNA): TGCGCCAGCAGCACGGGACAGGGAGCCCAGCCCCAGCATTTT.

This clone has just a few counts. The chain joins TRBV5-1 to TRBJ2-3; 8 nucleotides align to TRBD1. The CDR3 has 16 residues. The J segment lost 2 bases and the V segment lost 0 bases, leaving 5 bases of the junction unmatched. Germline V gene data show CDR1 as SGHRS and CDR2 as YFSETQ. CDR3 in amino acids: CASSLARDRYTDTQYF. For the CDR3, the DNA is TGCGCCAGCAGCTTGGCCAGGGACAGGTACACAGATACGCAGTATTTT.

The chain combines TRBV9 with TRBJ2-2; possible D gene TRBD2, 5 bases. V was trimmed by 1 base and J by 7 bases, leaving 11 bases between them. The CDR3 runs to 14 residues. Germline CDR1 SGDLS, CDR2 YYNGEE. As DNA, the CDR3 is TGTGCCAGCAGCGTAATGAGGGAGAACGGGGAGCTGTTTTTT. Protein product: CASSVMRENGELFF.

This clone was counted only a few times. The chain joins TRBV10-3 to TRBJ2-3; unclear D gene. V lost 2 bases, J lost 4 bases, and 7 bases lay in between. From germline, CDR1 is ENHRY and CDR2 SYGVKD. The CDR3 spans 13 residues. The CDR3 loop is CAISERQADTQYF. In DNA form, the CDR3 reads TGTGCCATCAGTGAGAGACAAGCAGATACGCAGTATTTT.